Listed below are T cell receptor beta chains from one sample, sequenced in a study of cytomegalovirus exposure and HLA in healthy donors. Here immunoSEQ multiplex PCR was the method, and the copy in TCRdb shows in-frame clones only, minus some. This sample has 120,000 or so clones; 80% to 90% occur once, and the top ten carry 1.1%. Sequenced sample: PBMCs. The receptor source for this set is a woman aged 18-29 years in good health and CMV-seronegative. The CDR3 runs from the conserved cysteine through the conserved F or W. A D gene is named only where the DNA matches it firmly. Where a row states a size, it is once, few, many or the class of an expanded clone; other rows omit it.

once | 16 | TRBJ2-2 | TRBV6-4 | TRBD2 | TGTGCCAGCAGTGACGTAGCGGGGGGTAACACCGGGGAGCTGTTTTTT | CASSDVAGGNTGELFF
once | 11 | TRBJ2-1 | TRBV30 | . | TGTGCCTGGAGCCAGGGTGTAGTCCAGTTCTTC | CAWSQGVVQFF
. | 14 | TRBJ2-3 | TRBV10-3 | TRBD2 | TGTGCCATCAGTGAGGGGGGACTAGCAGATACGCAGTATTTT | CAISEGGLADTQYF
. | 15 | TRBJ1-4 | TRBV2 | . | TGTGCCAGCGCGCGTAGAACTTCAACTAATGAAAAACTGTTTTTT | CASARRTSTNEKLFF
once | 12 | TRBJ1-2 | TRBV4-3 | TRBD1 | TGCGCCAGCAGCCGGACAGGTATGGGCTACACCTTC | CASSRTGMGYTF
. | 14 | TRBJ1-5 | TRBV19 | TRBD1 | TGTGCCAGTAGTGAGAGACAGGGTTTAGAGCCCCAGCATTTT | CASSERQGLEPQHF
once | 11 | TRBJ1-5 | TRBV28 | TRBD1 | TGTGCCAGCAGTGGAACCGGGACAGGGTATTTT | CASSGTGTGYF
. | 11 | TRBJ1-1 | TRBV2 | . | TGTGCCAGCAGTGAAACAGGTGAAGCTTTCTTT | CASSETGEAFF
. | 14 | TRBJ2-1 | TRBV6-1 | TRBD1 | TGTGCCAGCAGCCGGACAGGGGAATACAATGAGCAGTTCTTC | CASSRTGEYNEQFF
once | 15 | TRBJ2-7 | TRBV6-5 | TRBD2 | TGTGCCAGCAGTTCGGGACTAGCGGGAGTTCACGAGCAGTACTTC | CASSSGLAGVHEQYF
. | 15 | TRBJ1-4 | TRBV28 | TRBD1 | TGTGCCAGCAGTTTGCAGGGGGCAACTAATGAAAAACTGTTTTTT | CASSLQGATNEKLFF
. | 14 | TRBJ2-5 | TRBV27 | TRBD2 | TGTGCCAGCAGCACTCGGACTAGCGGGGGGTCCCAGTACTTC | CASSTRTSGGSQYF
. | 15 | TRBJ2-1 | TRBV28 | TRBD1 | TGTGCCAGCAGTTTCCTGGACAGGGGTAACAATGAGCAGTTCTTC | CASSFLDRGNNEQFF
. | 12 | TRBJ1-1 | TRBV5-6 | . | TGTGCCAGCAGCCTCGGGGACACTGAAGCTTTCTTT | CASSLGDTEAFF